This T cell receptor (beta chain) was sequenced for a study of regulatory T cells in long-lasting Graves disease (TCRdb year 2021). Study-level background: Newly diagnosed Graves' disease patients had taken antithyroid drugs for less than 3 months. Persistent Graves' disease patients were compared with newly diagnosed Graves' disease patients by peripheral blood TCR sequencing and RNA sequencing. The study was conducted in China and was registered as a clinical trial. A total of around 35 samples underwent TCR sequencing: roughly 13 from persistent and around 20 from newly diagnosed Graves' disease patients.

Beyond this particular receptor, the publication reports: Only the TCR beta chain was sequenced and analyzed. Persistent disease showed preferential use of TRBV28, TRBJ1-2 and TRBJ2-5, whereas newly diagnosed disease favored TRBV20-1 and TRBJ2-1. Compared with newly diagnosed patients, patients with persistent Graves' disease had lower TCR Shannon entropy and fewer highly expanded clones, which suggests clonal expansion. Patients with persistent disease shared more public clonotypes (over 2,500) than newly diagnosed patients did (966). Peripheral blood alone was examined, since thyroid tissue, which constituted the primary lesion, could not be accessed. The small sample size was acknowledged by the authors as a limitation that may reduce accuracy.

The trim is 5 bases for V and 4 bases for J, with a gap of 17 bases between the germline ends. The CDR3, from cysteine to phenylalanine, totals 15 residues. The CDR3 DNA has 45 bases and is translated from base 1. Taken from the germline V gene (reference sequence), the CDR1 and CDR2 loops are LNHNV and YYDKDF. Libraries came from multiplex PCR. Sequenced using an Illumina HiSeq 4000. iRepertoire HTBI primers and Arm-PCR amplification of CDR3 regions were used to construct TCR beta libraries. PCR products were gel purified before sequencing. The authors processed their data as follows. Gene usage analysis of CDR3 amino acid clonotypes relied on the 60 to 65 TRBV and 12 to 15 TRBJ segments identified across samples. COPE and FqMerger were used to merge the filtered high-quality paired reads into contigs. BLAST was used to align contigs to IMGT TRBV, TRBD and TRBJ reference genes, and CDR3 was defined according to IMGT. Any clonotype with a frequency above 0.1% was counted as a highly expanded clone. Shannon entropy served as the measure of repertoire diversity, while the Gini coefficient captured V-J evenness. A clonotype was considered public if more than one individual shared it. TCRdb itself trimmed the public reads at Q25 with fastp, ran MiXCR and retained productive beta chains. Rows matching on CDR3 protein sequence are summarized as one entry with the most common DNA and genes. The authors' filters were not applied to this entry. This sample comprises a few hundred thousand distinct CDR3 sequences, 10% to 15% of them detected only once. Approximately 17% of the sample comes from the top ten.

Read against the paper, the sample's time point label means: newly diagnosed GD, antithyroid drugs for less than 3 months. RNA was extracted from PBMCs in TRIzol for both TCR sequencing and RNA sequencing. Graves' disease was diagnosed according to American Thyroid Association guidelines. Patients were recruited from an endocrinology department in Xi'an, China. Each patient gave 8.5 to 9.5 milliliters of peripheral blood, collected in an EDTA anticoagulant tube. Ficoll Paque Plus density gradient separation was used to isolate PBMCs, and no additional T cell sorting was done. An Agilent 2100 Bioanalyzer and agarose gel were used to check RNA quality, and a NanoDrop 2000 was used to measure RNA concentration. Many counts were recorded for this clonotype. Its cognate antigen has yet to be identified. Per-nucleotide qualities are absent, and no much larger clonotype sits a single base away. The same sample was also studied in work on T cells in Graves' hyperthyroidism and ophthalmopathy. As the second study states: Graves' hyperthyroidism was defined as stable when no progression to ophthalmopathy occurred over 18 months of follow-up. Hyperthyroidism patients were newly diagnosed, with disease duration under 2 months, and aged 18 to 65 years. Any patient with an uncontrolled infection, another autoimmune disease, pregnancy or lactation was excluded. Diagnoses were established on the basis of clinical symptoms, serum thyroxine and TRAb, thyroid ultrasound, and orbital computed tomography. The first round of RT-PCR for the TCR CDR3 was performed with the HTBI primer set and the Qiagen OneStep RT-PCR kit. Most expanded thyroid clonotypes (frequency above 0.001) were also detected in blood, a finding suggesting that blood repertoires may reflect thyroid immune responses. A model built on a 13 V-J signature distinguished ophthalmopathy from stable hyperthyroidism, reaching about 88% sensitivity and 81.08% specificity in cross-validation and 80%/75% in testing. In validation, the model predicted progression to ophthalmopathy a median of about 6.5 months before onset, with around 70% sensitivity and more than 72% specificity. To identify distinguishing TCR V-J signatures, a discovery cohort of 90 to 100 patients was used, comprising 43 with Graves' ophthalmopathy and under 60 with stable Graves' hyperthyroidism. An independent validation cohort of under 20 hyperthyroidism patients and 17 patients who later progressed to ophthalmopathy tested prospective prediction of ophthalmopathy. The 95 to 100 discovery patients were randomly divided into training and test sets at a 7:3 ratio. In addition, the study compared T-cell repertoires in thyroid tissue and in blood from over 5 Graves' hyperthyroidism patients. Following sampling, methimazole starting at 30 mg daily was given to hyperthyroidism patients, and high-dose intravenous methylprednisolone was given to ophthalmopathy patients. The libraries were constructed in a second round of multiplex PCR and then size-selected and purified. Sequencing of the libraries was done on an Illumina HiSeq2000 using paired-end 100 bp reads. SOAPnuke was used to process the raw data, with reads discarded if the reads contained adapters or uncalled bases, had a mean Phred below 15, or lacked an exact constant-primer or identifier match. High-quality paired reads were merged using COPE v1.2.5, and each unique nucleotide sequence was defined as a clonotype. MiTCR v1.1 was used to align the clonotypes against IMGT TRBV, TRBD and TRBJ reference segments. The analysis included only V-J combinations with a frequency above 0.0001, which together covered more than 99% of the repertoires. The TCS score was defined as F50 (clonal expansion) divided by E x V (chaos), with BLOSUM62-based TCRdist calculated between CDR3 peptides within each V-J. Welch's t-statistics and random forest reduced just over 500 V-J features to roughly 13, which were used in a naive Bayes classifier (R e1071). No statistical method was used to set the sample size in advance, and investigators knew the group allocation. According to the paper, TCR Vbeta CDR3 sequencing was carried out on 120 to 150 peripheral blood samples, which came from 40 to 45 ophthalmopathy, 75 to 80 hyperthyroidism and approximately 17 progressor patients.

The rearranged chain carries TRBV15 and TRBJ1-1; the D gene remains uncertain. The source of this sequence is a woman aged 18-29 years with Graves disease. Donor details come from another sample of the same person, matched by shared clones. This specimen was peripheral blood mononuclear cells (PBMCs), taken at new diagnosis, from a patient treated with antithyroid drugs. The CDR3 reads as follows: CATSPTRTPFTEAFF. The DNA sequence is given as TGTGCCACCAGCCCAACCCGGACCCCGTTCACTGAAGCTTTCTTT.